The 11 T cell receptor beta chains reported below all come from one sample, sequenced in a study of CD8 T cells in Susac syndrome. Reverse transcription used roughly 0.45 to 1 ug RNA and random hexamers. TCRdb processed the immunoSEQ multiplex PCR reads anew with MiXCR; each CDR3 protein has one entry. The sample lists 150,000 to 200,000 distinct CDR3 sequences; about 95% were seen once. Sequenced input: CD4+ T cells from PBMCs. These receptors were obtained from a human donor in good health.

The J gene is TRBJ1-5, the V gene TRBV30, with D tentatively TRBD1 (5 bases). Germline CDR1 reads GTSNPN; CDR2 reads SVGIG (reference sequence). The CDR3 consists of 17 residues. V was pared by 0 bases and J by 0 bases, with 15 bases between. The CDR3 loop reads CAWSVSMGDPSNQPQHF. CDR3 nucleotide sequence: TGTGCCTGGAGTGTAAGTATGGGGGACCCTAGCAATCAGCCCCAGCATTTT.

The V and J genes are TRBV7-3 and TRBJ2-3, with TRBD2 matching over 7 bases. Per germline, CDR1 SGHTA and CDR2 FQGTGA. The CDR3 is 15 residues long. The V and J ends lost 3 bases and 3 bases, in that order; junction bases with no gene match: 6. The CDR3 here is CASSFSAGVTDTQYF. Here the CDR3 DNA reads TGTGCCAGCAGCTTTTCGGCGGGAGTAACAGATACGCAGTATTTT.

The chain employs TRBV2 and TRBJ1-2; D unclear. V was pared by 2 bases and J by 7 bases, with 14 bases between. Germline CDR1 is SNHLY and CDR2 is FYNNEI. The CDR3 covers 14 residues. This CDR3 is CASSELQGVSGYTF. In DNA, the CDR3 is TGTGCCAGCAGTGAATTACAAGGTGTTAGTGGCTACACCTTC.

The CDR3 loop is CATSDGRRRATNEKLFF. The CDR3 DNA follows: TGTGCCACCAGTGATGGACGGCGACGTGCAACTAATGAAAAACTGTTTTTT. This sequence joins TRBV24-1 and TRBJ1-4; D call uncertain. The length of the CDR3 is 17 residues. Germline V gene lookup returns CDR1 KGHDR and CDR2 SFDVKD. The V and J ends lost 3 bases and 0 bases respectively, with 13 bases between them.

In DNA, the CDR3 is TGCAGTGCTACTCCAGACAGGTTCTACGAGCAGTACTTC. Amino acid sequence: CSATPDRFYEQYF. This chain links TRBV20-1 with TRBJ2-7; tentatively, D is TRBD1 (6 bases). The germline V and J ends were trimmed by 4 bases and 3 bases, with 13 bases remaining between them. The germline V gene has CDR1 DFQATT and CDR2 SNEGSKA (reference sequence). There are 13 residues in the CDR3.

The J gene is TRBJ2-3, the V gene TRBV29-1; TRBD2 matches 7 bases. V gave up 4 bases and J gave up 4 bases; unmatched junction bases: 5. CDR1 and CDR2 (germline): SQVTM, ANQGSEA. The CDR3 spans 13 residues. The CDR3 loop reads CSVVSRESDTQYF. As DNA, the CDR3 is TGCAGCGTTGTTTCGCGGGAGTCAGATACGCAGTATTTT.

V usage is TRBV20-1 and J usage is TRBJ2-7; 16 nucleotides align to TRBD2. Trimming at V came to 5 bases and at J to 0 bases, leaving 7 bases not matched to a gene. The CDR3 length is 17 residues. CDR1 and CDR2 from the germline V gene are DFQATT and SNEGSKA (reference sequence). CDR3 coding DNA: TGCAGTGCTGGATGGGGACTAGCGGGAGGGAACTCCTACGAGCAGTACTTC. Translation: CSAGWGLAGGNSYEQYF.

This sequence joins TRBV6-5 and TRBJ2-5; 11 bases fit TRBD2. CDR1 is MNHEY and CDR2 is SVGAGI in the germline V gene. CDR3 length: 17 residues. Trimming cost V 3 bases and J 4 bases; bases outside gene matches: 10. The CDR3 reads CASSYGGLAGGRETQYF. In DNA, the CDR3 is TGTGCCAGCAGTTATGGTGGGCTAGCGGGAGGCCGAGAGACCCAGTACTTC.

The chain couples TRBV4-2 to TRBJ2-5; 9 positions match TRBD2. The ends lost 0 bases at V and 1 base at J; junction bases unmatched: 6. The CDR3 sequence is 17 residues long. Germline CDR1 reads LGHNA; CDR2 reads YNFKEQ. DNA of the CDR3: TGTGCCAGCAGCCAAGAAGGAACACTAGCGGGCCAAGAGACCCAGTACTTC. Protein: CASSQEGTLAGQETQYF.

CDR3 sequence (DNA): TGCAGCGTTGAAGATCTCACGGGACAGGGAAGAGGCAATGAGCAGTTCTTC. Amino acids: CSVEDLTGQGRGNEQFF. This chain connects TRBV29-1 to TRBJ2-1, with 9 bases lining up with TRBD1. The CDR3 is 17 residues long. V shed 0 bases and J 6 bases; nucleotides not matched to a gene: 12. The germline gives CDR1 SQVTM, CDR2 ANQGSEA.

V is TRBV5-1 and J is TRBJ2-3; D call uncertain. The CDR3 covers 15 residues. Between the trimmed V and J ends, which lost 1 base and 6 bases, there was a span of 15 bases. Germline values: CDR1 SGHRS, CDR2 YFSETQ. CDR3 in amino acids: CASSLITQEVDTQYF. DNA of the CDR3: TGCGCCAGCAGCTTGATCACCCAAGAGGTTGATACGCAGTATTTT.